These 2 T cell receptor beta chains were all obtained from the same sample, sequenced in a study of blood T cell repertoires in COVID-19. Sequencing was performed with immunoSEQ multiplex PCR; in TCRdb, only in-frame clones are kept and a portion is missing. The sample yields about 250,000 clones, 86% seen once. Sequencing used peripheral blood. These TCRs come from a woman older than 75 with COVID-19, enrolled during active disease.

The gene calls are TRBV27 and TRBJ2-1; TRBD1 aligns across 7 bases. Trimming removed 0 bases from V and 4 bases from J; junction bases left unmatched: 6. Germline V CDR1 and CDR2: MNHEY, SMNVEV (reference sequence). There are 16 residues in the CDR3. The CDR3 loop is CASSLSIGTVYNEQFF. CDR3 in DNA: TGTGCCAGCAGTTTATCGATCGGGACAGTTTACAATGAGCAGTTCTTC.

The rearrangement joins TRBV5-1 to TRBJ2-1; 7 bases map to TRBD2. The CDR3 runs 16 residues. Unmatched junction bases numbered 7, after V lost 1 base and J lost 3 bases. Looked up from germline, CDR1 is SGHRS and CDR2 is YFSETQ. CDR3 residues: CASSLWERDIYNEQFF. The CDR3, as DNA: TGCGCCAGCAGCTTGTGGGAGCGGGATATCTACAATGAGCAGTTCTTC.